This T cell receptor beta chain was observed in a study of blood T cell repertoires in COVID-19. Study at large: Acute and convalescent COVID-19 samples came from the United States, Italy and Spain. Sources were T cells, B-cell-depleted T cells, or PBMCs; the material itself was cDNA or gDNA.

Original processing notes: Estimation of nucleated cell counts relied on the amplification of reference gene primers. Sequencing was performed with immunoSEQ multiplex PCR; in TCRdb, only in-frame clones are kept and a portion is missing. V, J and clone size derive from that table, while D and trimming were established from the DNA sequence. In the table there are 150,000 or so clones, around 86% of which are singletons. This CDR3 is built from 13 residues. Germline values: CDR1 SNHLY, CDR2 FYNNEI. With V trimmed by 9 bases and J by 7 bases, 5 bases remained unmatched. The chain is built from TRBV2 and TRBJ2-7; 14 bases line up with TRBD2. The receptor was isolated from a man aged 60-69 years with acute or convalescent COVID-19. The specimen was peripheral blood. CDR3 DNA: TGTGCCAGAGGGACTAGCGGGAGTAGGGAGCAGTACTTC. It codes for CARGTSGSREQYF. Based on the CDR3 plus reference TRBV2 and TRBJ2-7, the full variable domain is EPEVTQTPSHQVTQMGQEVILRCVPISNHLYFYWYRQILGQKVEFLVSFYNNEISEKSEIFDDQFSVERPDGSNFTLKIRSTKLEDSAMYFCARGTSGSREQYFGPGTRLTVT.